This T cell receptor beta chain was found in a study of metastatic and nonmetastatic thyroid tumors. Study information: Repertoires were compared across blood and tumor or nodule tissue from malignant and benign thyroid patients. General study points: Relative to benign nodules, malignant thyroid tumors were reportedly characterized by significantly elevated TCR beta diversity in blood and tumor.

Treatment of any kind had been given to no patient before thyroid surgery. TCRdb reanalyzed the PCR reads with MiXCR. The data show about 85,000 clones, approximately 9% seen once. This clone was observed at least ten times. Its antigen is unidentified. Sequences were obtained from blood. The source of this sequence is a female donor with papillary thyroid cancer or a benign thyroid nodule (not recorded which). Some clones in this sample may be carry-over from other donors' samples.

CDR3 loop: CASRGGTGRTQPQHF. CDR3 bases: TGTGCCAGCAGGGGAGGGACAGGGAGAACTCAGCCCCAGCATTTT. The chain couples TRBV2 to TRBJ1-5, with 9 bases that match TRBD1. Per germline, CDR1 SNHLY and CDR2 FYNNEI. This CDR3 region has 15 residues. The V gene end was trimmed by 6 bases and the J gene end by 6 bases; junction bases not matched to a gene: 9.